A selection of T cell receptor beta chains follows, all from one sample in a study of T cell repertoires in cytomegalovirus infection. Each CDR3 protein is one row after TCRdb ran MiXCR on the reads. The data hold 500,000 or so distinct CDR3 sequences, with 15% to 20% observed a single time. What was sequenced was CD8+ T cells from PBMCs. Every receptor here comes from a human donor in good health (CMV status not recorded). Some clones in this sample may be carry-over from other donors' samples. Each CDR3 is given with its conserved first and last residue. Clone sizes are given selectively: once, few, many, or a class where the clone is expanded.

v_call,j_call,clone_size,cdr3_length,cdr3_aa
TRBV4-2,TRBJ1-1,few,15,CASSQDGGGSTEAFF
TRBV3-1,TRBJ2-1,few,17,CASSQRLAGAITVEQFF
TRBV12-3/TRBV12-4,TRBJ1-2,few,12,CASSLTYYGYTF
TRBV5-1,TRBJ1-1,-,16,CASSPRGDVQNTEAFF
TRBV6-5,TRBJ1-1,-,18,CASSYRTGGYGLNTEAFF
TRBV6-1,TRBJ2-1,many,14,CASSESPVSNEQFF
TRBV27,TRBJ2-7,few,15,CASSLSGTGFYEQYF
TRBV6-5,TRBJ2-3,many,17,CASSYSLAGVSTDTQYF
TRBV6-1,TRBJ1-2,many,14,CASSDGDRWYGYTF
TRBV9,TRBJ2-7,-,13,CASSVASGSEQYF
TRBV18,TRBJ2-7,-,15,CASSPWSGPTYEQYF
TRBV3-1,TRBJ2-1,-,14,CASSQSLARDEQFF
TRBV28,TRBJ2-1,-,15,CASSFPGTSYNEQFF
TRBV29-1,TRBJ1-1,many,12,CSLEAGPTEAFF
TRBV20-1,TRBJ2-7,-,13,CSARPGLANEQYF
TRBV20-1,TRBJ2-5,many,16,CSASRFRTGEEETQYF
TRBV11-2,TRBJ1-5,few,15,CASSLERGINQPQHF
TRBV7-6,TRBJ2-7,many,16,CASSPFASDGSYEQYF
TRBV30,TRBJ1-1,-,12,CAWSAGATEAFF
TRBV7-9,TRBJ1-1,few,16,CASSLERGALNTEAFF
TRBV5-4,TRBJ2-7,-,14,CASSPGQGYHEQYF
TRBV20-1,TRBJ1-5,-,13,CSATRDFGQPQHF
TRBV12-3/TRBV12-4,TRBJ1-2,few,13,CASSGLTGHGYTF
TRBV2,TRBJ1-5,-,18,CASSEALYGRLSNQPQHF
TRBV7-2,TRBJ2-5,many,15,CASSRTSGRLETQYF
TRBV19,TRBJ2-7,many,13,CASRARESYEQYF
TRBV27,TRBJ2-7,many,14,CASSFNRFSYEQYF
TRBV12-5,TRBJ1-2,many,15,CASGLISGVNYGYTF
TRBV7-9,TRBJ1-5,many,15,CASSLGGGRESAQHF
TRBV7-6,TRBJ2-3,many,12,CASSPSPDTQYF
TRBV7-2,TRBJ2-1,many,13,CASFPGRNNEQFF
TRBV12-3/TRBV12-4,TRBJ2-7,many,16,CASSLAQGVLSYEQYF
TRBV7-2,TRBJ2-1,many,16,CASSPTSPASYNEQFF
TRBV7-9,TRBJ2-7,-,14,CASSTTEKNYEQYF
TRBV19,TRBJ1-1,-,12,CAVGRINTEAFF
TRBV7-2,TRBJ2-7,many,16,CASSHPRDTSSYEQYF
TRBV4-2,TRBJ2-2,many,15,CASQSLAGDIGELFF